This TCR beta chain was found in a study of T cells in Graves' hyperthyroidism and ophthalmopathy. Study in general: Peripheral blood was drawn at first diagnosis, prior to all treatment.

The study included ophthalmopathy patients with Clinical Activity Score at least 3, NOSPECS grade at least 4 and duration under 3 months. Fresh peripheral blood, 9.5 to 10 ml of it, supplied the PBMCs. Study-level findings and limits: Peripheral blood also featured most of the thyroid clonotypes expanded above 0.001.

This CDR3 has 15 residues. V was cut by 6 bases and J by 5 bases, with 20 bases left in between. The germline V gene has CDR1 SNHLY and CDR2 FYNNEI. The table lists this clonotype with a count of one. Antigen specificity is unknown. This may stem from a read error, because a much larger clone lies one nucleotide away. Amplification yielded TCR beta CDR3 regions, with RNA transcripts as the source. HTBI primers were used for first-round RT-PCR of the TCR CDR3. Via MiXCR, TCRdb re-called the multiplex PCR reads, giving one row per CDR3 protein. The sample yields about 640,000 distinct CDR3 sequences, 20% seen once.

This sequence originates from a man under 40 with Graves' ophthalmopathy. The sample consisted of blood. The chain recombines TRBV2 with TRBJ2-7; D may be TRBD1 (6 bases). The chain's CDR3 is CASRLYGAGVNEQYF. The CDR3 DNA reads TGTGCCAGCAGGTTATACGGGGCAGGGGTCAACGAGCAGTACTTC.